Shown below are 10 T cell receptor beta chains from a single sample sequenced in a study of blood T cell repertoires in COVID-19. Using immunoSEQ multiplex PCR, the repertoire was profiled, and TCRdb retains in-frame clones only, with some absent. The repertoire holds around 350,000 clones, with more than 75% as singletons. Sequencing used peripheral blood. The receptors were sampled from a human donor in a cohort sampled during active COVID-19.

This chain links TRBV2 with TRBJ2-3; 7 nucleotides agree with TRBD2. The CDR3 is 12 amino acids. The V gene's germline CDR1 is SNHLY and CDR2 FYNNEI. The V segment lost 8 bases and the J segment 6 bases; nucleotides outside the gene matches: 5. The CDR3, as DNA: TGTGCCAGCCGGGAGGAGATGGATACGCAGTATTTT. It yields the protein CASREEMDTQYF.

The gene calls are TRBV6-1 and TRBJ1-4; D remains unclear. In germline, CDR1 is MNHNS, CDR2 SASEGT. The CDR3 runs 16 residues. With 2 bases removed from V and 0 bases from J, the gap between germline ends came to 10 bases. The CDR3 here is CASSERRVSTNEKLFF. CDR3 DNA sequence: TGTGCCAGCAGTGAAAGGCGGGTTTCAACTAATGAAAAACTGTTTTTT.

This clone was seen once. V is TRBV10-2 and J is TRBJ2-1; 14 nucleotides align to TRBD2. V gave up 8 bases and J gave up 5 bases; unmatched junction bases: 14. The germline V gene encodes CDR1 WSHSY and CDR2 SAAADI. The CDR3 consists of 18 residues. The CDR3 nucleotides are TGCGCCAGCGCCAGACTAGCGGGGGGGCAGGCGGAGGACAATGAGCAGTTCTTC. This translates into CASARLAGGQAEDNEQFF.

The chain links TRBV5-1 to TRBJ2-3, with D perhaps matching TRBD2 (6 bases). CDR1 is SGHRS, CDR2 YFSETQ, per germline. V shed 0 bases and J shed 4 bases, with 15 bases lying between them. CDR3 size: 16 residues. The CDR3 DNA sequence: TGCGCCAGCAGCTTGGTGACGGGAGTTTTACCAGATACGCAGTATTTT. It yields the protein CASSLVTGVLPDTQYF.

This sequence joins TRBV7-6 and TRBJ2-1; 10 nucleotides match TRBD2. CDR3 length equals 18 residues. The germline V gene encodes CDR1 SGHVS and CDR2 FNYEAQ. With V trimmed by 5 bases and J by 2 bases, 12 bases remained unmatched. As DNA, the CDR3 is TGTGCCAGCAGCCATGGACTAGCGGTCCAGGGGCCCTACAATGAGCAGTTCTTC. Translated, it gives CASSHGLAVQGPYNEQFF.

The rearrangement uses TRBV24-1 and TRBJ1-6, with D possibly being TRBD1 (5 bases). The CDR3 is made up of 16 amino acids. Germline CDR1 reads KGHDR; CDR2 reads SFDVKD. With 2 bases removed from V and 6 bases from J, the gap between germline ends came to 13 bases. The CDR3 region has the DNA TGTGCCACCAGTGATTCCTCGACCGGGGGTAATTCACCCCTCCACTTT. Translating gives CATSDSSTGGNSPLHF.

In this sample, this clone turned up a few times. The rearrangement links TRBV11-2 to TRBJ2-3, with 7 bases that match TRBD1. Germline V gene sequence: CDR1 SGHAT, CDR2 FQNNGV. J gave up 6 bases and V 5 bases, and 8 bases lay outside the gene matches. This CDR3 has 14 amino acids. Written as DNA, the CDR3 is TGTGCCAGCAGCCTAAATAGGGGGCTGGATACGCAGTATTTT. It codes for CASSLNRGLDTQYF.

The chain employs TRBV10-3 and TRBJ2-2; 9 nucleotides align to TRBD2. The CDR3 has 17 residues. Germline CDR1 ENHRY, CDR2 SYGVKD. J lost 1 base, V lost 0 bases, and 3 bases had no gene match. The CDR3 nucleotides are TGTGCCATCAGTGAGTCGCGGGGGGGGAAGAACACCGGGGAGCTGTTTTTT. Protein sequence: CAISESRGGKNTGELFF.

The rearrangement uses TRBV4-1 and TRBJ2-1; D gene unclear. V was trimmed by 1 base and J by 8 bases, leaving 9 bases between them. The CDR3 sequence is 13 residues long. Per germline, CDR1 MGHRA and CDR2 YSYEKL. CDR3: CASSQGLEDEQFF. CDR3 sequence (DNA): TGCGCCAGCAGCCAAGGTTTAGAGGATGAGCAGTTCTTC.

The rearrangement links TRBV19 to TRBJ2-5; 11 bases are shared with TRBD2. In germline, CDR1 is LNHDA, CDR2 SQIVND (reference sequence). The V gene end was trimmed by 1 base and the J gene end by 5 bases; junction bases not matched to a gene: 9. There are 17 residues in the CDR3. This CDR3 reads CASSIAGASGGMETQYF. Written as DNA, the CDR3 is TGTGCCAGTAGTATAGCGGGGGCTAGCGGGGGGATGGAGACCCAGTACTTC.